This TCR beta chain was recorded in a study of PD-1 blockade in classical Hodgkin lymphoma. For the study at large: Nivolumab 3 mg/kg was given intravenously every 2 weeks.

Trimming took 5 bases from V and 4 from J, leaving 14 bases between them. The germline gives CDR1 LNHDA, CDR2 SQIVND (reference sequence). The CDR3 contains 14 residues. Notes on this clone: Its antigen is currently unknown.

Findings of the study overall: Unlike CD8+ TCR diversity, which did not rise significantly by C4D1, CD4+ TCR diversity did.

Each patient relapsed following autologous stem cell transplantation, and prior brentuximab vedotin exposure differed. Profiled with immunoSEQ multiplex PCR; TCRdb holds only in-frame clones, not every one. The top ten hold approximately 2.4% of the sample, which has about 93,000 clones, 92% seen once. The TCR comes from a human donor with classical Hodgkin lymphoma. This sequence joins TRBV19 and TRBJ1-2, with unresolved D. The input for sequencing was peripheral blood mononuclear cells (PBMCs), taken before the second cycle of nivolumab. CDR3 sequence (DNA): TGTGCCAGTAGTCCCGGCGGGTTGGTCTATGGCTACACCTTC. Translation gives CASSPGGLVYGYTF.